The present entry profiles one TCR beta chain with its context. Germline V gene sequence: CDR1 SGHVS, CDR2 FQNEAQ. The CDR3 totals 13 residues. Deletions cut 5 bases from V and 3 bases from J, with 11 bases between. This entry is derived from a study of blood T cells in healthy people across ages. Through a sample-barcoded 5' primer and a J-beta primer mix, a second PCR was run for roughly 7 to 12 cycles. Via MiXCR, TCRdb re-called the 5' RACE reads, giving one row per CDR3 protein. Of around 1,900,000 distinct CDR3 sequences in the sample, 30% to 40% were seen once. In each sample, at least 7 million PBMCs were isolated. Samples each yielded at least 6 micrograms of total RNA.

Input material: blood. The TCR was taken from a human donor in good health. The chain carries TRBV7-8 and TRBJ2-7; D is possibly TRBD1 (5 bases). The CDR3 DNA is TGTGCCAGCAGCCAGCAGGGTTGCTACGAGCAGTACTTC. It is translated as CASSQQGCYEQYF.